The rows below give T cell receptor beta chains drawn from one sample of a study of T cells in localized non-small cell lung cancer. Assay used: immunoSEQ multiplex PCR; TCRdb lists only in-frame clones, some missing. The sample has about 40,000 clones; about four fifths are singletons. Sequencing was performed on peripheral blood mononuclear cells, taken before any cancer treatment. These receptors were obtained from a male donor older than 55 with stage II lung adenocarcinoma. CDR3s include the opening cysteine and the closing phenylalanine or tryptophan. The D gene is left open where the match is weak. The listing skips clone size in some rows; elsewhere it reads once, few, many or a size class.

>-|TRBJ1-4|TRBV28|TRBD1|15
CASSPTGQGFEKLFF
TGTGCCAGCAGTCCTACGGGACAGGGCTTTGAAAAACTGTTTTTT
>-|TRBJ1-1|TRBV7-9|TRBD1|13
CASSLTGDTEAFF
TGTGCCAGCAGCTTGACAGGGGATACTGAAGCTTTCTTT
>once|TRBJ1-1|TRBV19|-|13
CASSIGRNTEAFF
TGTGCCAGTAGTATCGGACGTAACACTGAAGCTTTCTTT
>-|TRBJ2-2|TRBV5-4|-|14
CASSWRGNTGELFF
TGTGCCAGCAGCTGGCGGGGGAACACCGGGGAGCTGTTTTTT
>-|TRBJ2-7|TRBV5-4|TRBD2|15
CASSLVGTTAYEQYF
TGTGCCAGCAGCTTGGTAGGGACTACGGCCTACGAGCAGTACTTC
>-|TRBJ2-1|TRBV19|TRBD2|12
CASPSGRDEQFF
TGTGCCAGTCCTAGCGGGAGAGATGAGCAGTTCTTC
>few|TRBJ1-2|TRBV19|-|15
CASKPTPAANYGYTF
TGTGCCTCTAAGCCTACGCCTGCAGCTAACTATGGCTACACCTTC
>-|TRBJ2-1|TRBV5-1|-|14
CASSLNFAYNEQFF
TGCGCCAGCAGCTTGAACTTTGCCTACAATGAGCAGTTCTTC
>-|TRBJ1-5|TRBV7-2|-|13
CASSFSMDQTQHF
TGTGCCAGCAGCTTCTCGATGGATCAAACCCAGCATTTT
>once|TRBJ2-7|TRBV6-1|-|13
CASRQGGSYEQYF
TGTGCCAGCAGGCAGGGGGGCTCCTACGAGCAGTACTTC
>-|TRBJ2-5|TRBV18|-|12
CASSPYQETQYF
TGTGCCAGCTCACCGTACCAAGAGACCCAGTACTTC
>-|TRBJ1-1|TRBV7-9|-|15
CASSKAGGWDAEAFF
TGTGCCAGCTCCAAGGCGGGGGGGTGGGATGCTGAAGCTTTCTTT
>-|TRBJ2-7|TRBV5-4|-|14
CASSLGAASYEQYF
TGTGCCAGCAGCTTGGGGGCAGCCTCCTACGAGCAGTACTTC
>-|TRBJ1-5|TRBV5-1|-|13
CASSLEGGKPQHF
TGCGCCAGCAGCTTGGAAGGGGGTAAGCCCCAGCATTTT
>-|TRBJ2-5|TRBV19|TRBD2|17
CASSSLTSGSSVGTQYF
TGTGCCAGTAGTTCCTTGACTAGCGGGAGTAGTGTGGGGACCCAGTACTTC
>-|TRBJ1-2|TRBV5-1|-|16
CASSFEPGTGNYGYTF
TGCGCCAGCAGCTTTGAGCCCGGGACCGGCAACTATGGCTACACCTTC
>once|TRBJ2-1|TRBV6-5|-|13
CASSTSRFGEQFF
TGTGCCAGCAGTACCTCGCGGTTCGGTGAGCAGTTCTTC
>-|TRBJ1-2|TRBV19|TRBD1|24
CASSIVAVEGVRTGVVMGTWGYTF
TGTGCCAGTAGTATAGTCGCAGTAGAGGGTGTCAGGACAGGGGTTGTCATGGGGACTTGGGGCTACACCTTC
>few|TRBJ2-7|TRBV19|TRBD2|14
CASNQGLAGDDLYF
TGTGCCAGTAACCAGGGACTAGCGGGAGACGATCTGTACTTC
>-|TRBJ2-7|TRBV5-1|TRBD2|16
CASSLVGSSGGYEQYF
TGCGCCAGCAGCTTGGTTGGGTCTAGCGGGGGCTACGAGCAGTACTTC
>-|TRBJ1-5|TRBV5-1|-|15
CASSPRGGSDQPQHF
TGCGCCAGCAGCCCGCGCGGGGGTTCGGATCAGCCCCAGCATTTT
>-|TRBJ2-3|TRBV6-1|TRBD1|14
CASNLDRGPDTQYF
TGTGCCAGCAATCTCGACAGGGGGCCAGATACGCAGTATTTT
>-|TRBJ1-1|TRBV4-1|-|19
CASSPLMLRSRDSDTEAFF
TGCGCCAGCAGCCCACTAATGTTACGATCTCGGGACTCCGACACTGAAGCTTTCTTT
>once|TRBJ1-1|TRBV15|-|13
CATSMRGSTEAFF
TGTGCCACCAGCATGAGGGGATCGACTGAAGCTTTCTTT
>-|TRBJ2-3|TRBV10-3|-|16
CAISESSGGGTDTQYF
TGTGCCATCAGTGAGTCGAGCGGAGGAGGGACAGATACGCAGTATTTT
>-|TRBJ1-2|TRBV28|TRBD1|14
CASSMGTGIGGYTF
TGTGCCAGCAGCATGGGGACAGGGATCGGTGGCTACACCTTC
>-|TRBJ1-4|TRBV7-9|TRBD1|15
CASSDSGTGGEKLFF
TGTGCCAGCAGTGACTCCGGGACAGGGGGCGAAAAACTGTTTTTT
>-|TRBJ1-1|TRBV28|-|13
CASSFQMNTEAFF
TGTGCCAGCAGTTTCCAGATGAACACTGAAGCTTTCTTT
>-|TRBJ2-7|TRBV14|TRBD1|15
CASSRGTGILYEQYF
TGTGCCAGCAGCCGCGGGACAGGGATCCTCTACGAGCAGTACTTC
>-|TRBJ2-7|TRBV6-6|TRBD2|16
CASSHKLAGYSYEQYF
TGTGCCAGCAGTCATAAACTAGCGGGATACAGTTACGAGCAGTACTTC
>-|TRBJ1-1|TRBV5-1|-|16
CASSLEPGVVTTEAFF
TGCGCCAGCAGCTTGGAACCGGGGGTTGTTACCACTGAAGCTTTCTTT
>-|TRBJ2-5|TRBV27|-|16
CASSYRQGLIQETQYF
TGTGCCAGCAGTTACAGGCAGGGGCTGATCCAAGAGACCCAGTACTTC
>-|TRBJ2-6|TRBV19|-|15
CASSRGTAGANVLTF
TGTGCCAGTAGTCGGGGGACAGCTGGGGCCAACGTCCTGACTTTC
>-|TRBJ2-2|TRBV7-6|TRBD2|14
CASSPSGPTGELFF
TGTGCCAGCAGCCCTAGCGGGCCAACCGGGGAGCTGTTTTTT
>-|TRBJ2-7|TRBV28|-|15
CASSFPSRSTYEQYF
TGTGCCAGCAGTTTTCCGTCTAGGAGCACCTACGAGCAGTACTTC
>-|TRBJ1-3|TRBV6-6|-|12
CASSFPGNTIYF
TGTGCCAGCAGCTTCCCCGGAAACACCATATATTTT
>-|TRBJ2-5|TRBV5-1|TRBD1|15
CASSLGGTGQETQYF
TGCGCCAGCAGCTTGGGCGGGACAGGTCAAGAGACCCAGTACTTC
>-|TRBJ2-5|TRBV9|-|14
CASSVGDSQETQYF
TGTGCCAGCAGCGTAGGGGACTCCCAAGAGACCCAGTACTTC
>-|TRBJ1-5|TRBV28|-|11
CASSLSEPQHF
TGTGCCAGCAGTTTATCTGAGCCCCAGCATTTT
>-|TRBJ2-5|TRBV7-9|-|17
CASSPGHQGVGKETQYF
TGTGCCAGCAGCCCGGGGCATCAGGGAGTGGGTAAAGAGACCCAGTACTTC
>-|TRBJ1-4|TRBV25-1|-|14
CASSESRGGEKLFF
TGTGCCAGCAGTGAATCAAGGGGTGGAGAAAAACTGTTTTTT
>-|TRBJ2-7|TRBV21-1|-|18
CASSPLLKGQGSSYEQYF
TGTGCCAGCAGCCCTCTATTAAAAGGACAGGGATCTTCCTACGAGCAGTACTTC
>-|TRBJ2-5|TRBV7-2|-|10
CASAKETQYF
TGTGCCAGCGCAAAAGAGACCCAGTACTTC
>-|TRBJ2-1|TRBV30|-|12
CAWSADSKNRFF
TGTGCCTGGAGTGCTGACAGCAAAAACCGGTTCTTC
>-|TRBJ1-1|TRBV7-9|-|12
CASSVTQGEAFF
TGTGCCAGCAGCGTCACGCAGGGTGAAGCTTTCTTT
>-|TRBJ1-2|TRBV19|-|14
CASSIQGELRGYTF
TGTGCCAGTAGTATCCAAGGGGAGCTCCGAGGCTACACCTTC
>-|TRBJ2-7|TRBV4-1|-|15
CASSQETGLNYEQYF
TGCGCCAGCAGCCAAGAAACGGGTCTGAACTACGAGCAGTACTTC
>-|TRBJ2-7|TRBV9|TRBD2|18
CASSAGISLAGESYEQYF
TGTGCCAGCAGCGCCGGAATCTCACTAGCGGGAGAGTCCTACGAGCAGTACTTC